The clone carrying this T cell receptor beta chain was detected a few times. This specimen comes from a study of patients and donors after allogeneic stem cell transplantation. TCRdb redid the calling of the RT-PCR reads with MiXCR, one entry per CDR3 protein. This table has about 230,000 distinct CDR3 sequences, 12% to 15% appearing once. The V end lost 1 base, the J end lost 4 bases, and 16 bases lay between the germline ends. Germline CDR1 SGHAT, CDR2 FQDESV (reference sequence). The CDR3 length is 16 residues. The sample was blood, either unsorted or a sorted T cell fraction (not recorded which). The TCR comes from a human donor who was either an allogeneic HSCT recipient or a stem cell or donor lymphocyte infusion donor (not recorded which). It is not recorded whose cells these are; they may come from a transplant donor. V usage is TRBV11-1 and J usage is TRBJ1-1; D not resolved. The CDR3 DNA follows: TGTGCCAGCAGCTTAGGCATGGCTCTCTGGGGCACTGAAGCTTTCTTT. Protein product: CASSLGMALWGTEAFF. Filled out from reference TRBV11-1 and TRBJ1-1, the complete variable domain reads EAEVAQSPRYKITEKSQAVAFWCDPISGHATLYWYRQILGQGPELLVQFQDESVVDDSQLPKDRFSAERLKGVDSTLKIQPAELGDSAMYLCASSLGMALWGTEAFFGQGTRLTVV.